This T cell receptor (beta chain) was observed in a study of blood T cell repertoires in COVID-19. Study background: Acute and convalescent COVID-19 specimens originated in the United States, Italy and Spain. In each case, the material was cDNA or gDNA derived from T cells, B-cell-depleted T cells, or PBMCs.

The CDR3 runs to 13 residues. Germline V lookup: CDR1 SGHNT, CDR2 YENEEA. Points on this clone: A read error may produce the germline difference seen at one junction end.

Seattle patients were enrolled while actively infected and followed longitudinally. Source study methods: Quantification of nucleated cells was approximated via reference gene primer amplification. Assay used: immunoSEQ multiplex PCR; TCRdb lists only in-frame clones, some missing. V and J calls and clone size are given by that table; D and trimming were obtained from the DNA. This table has around 200,000 clones, roughly 83% appearing once. What was sequenced was peripheral blood. The chain carries TRBV11-3 and TRBJ2-2; TRBD2 is a possible D gene (5 bases). The TCR comes from a woman between 40 and 55 years old with COVID-19, enrolled during active disease. This CDR3 reads CASSSQGTGKLFF. The CDR3 DNA reads as TGTGCCAGCAGCTCCCAAGGAACCGGGAAGCTGTTTTTT.